Given below is one T cell receptor (beta chain) in context. The CDR3 is made up of 14 amino acids. Germline V gives CDR1 SGDLS, CDR2 YYNGEE. Trimming left V 0 bases short and J 8 bases short, with 14 bases between. The sample comes from a study of blood T cell repertoires in COVID-19. Overall study context: PBMCs, B-cell-depleted T cells, or T cells provided the cDNA or gDNA that made up the material.

Sequenced by immunoSEQ multiplex PCR; TCRdb stores in-frame clones only, minus some. The table has approximately 300,000 clones, under 90% seen once. Those who participated ranged in age from about 18 to 89 years and resided in 20 to 30 US areas. The J gene is TRBJ1-1, the V gene TRBV9; no definite D call. The sample taken for sequencing was PBMCs or T cells enriched from blood (not recorded which). The clonotype was recovered from a woman aged 30 to 39 who had recovered from COVID-19. Here the CDR3 DNA reads TGTGCCAGCAGCGTAGCTCCGGTGGGAGACGAAGCTTTCTTT. Encoded protein: CASSVAPVGDEAFF.